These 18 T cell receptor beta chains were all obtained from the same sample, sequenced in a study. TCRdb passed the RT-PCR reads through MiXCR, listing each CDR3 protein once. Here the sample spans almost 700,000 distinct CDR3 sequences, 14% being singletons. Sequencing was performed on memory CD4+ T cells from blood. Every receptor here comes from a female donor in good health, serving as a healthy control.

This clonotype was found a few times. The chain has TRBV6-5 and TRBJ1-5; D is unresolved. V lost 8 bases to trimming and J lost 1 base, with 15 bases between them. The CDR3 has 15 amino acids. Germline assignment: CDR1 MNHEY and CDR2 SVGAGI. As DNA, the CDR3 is TGTGCCAGCTCGCCTGAGATAGGAAGCAATCAGCCCCAGCATTTT. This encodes CASSPEIGSNQPQHF.

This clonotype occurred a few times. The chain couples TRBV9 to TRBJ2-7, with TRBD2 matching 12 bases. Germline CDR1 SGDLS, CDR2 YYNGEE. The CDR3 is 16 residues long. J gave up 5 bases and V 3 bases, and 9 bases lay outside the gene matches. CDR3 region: CASSEARLAGVNEQYF. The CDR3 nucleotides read TGTGCCAGCAGCGAGGCCCGACTAGCGGGAGTCAACGAGCAGTACTTC.

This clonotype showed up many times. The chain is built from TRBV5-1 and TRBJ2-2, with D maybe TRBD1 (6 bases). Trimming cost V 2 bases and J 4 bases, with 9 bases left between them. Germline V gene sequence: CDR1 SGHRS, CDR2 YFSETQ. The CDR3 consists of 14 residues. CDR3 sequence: CASSLWTVTGELFF. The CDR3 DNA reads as TGCGCCAGCAGCTTATGGACAGTCACCGGGGAGCTGTTTTTT.

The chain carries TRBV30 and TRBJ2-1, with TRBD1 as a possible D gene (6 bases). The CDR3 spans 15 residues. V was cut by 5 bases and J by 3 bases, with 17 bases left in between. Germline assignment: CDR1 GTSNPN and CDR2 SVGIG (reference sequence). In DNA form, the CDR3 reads TGTGCCTGGGAGGAAGGCAGGGGAAACTACAATGAGCAGTTCTTC. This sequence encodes CAWEEGRGNYNEQFF.

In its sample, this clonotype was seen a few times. In DNA form, the CDR3 reads TGTGCCAGCAGTTCCAACTACTACAATGAGCAGTTCTTC. Its translation is CASSSNYYNEQFF. The V and J genes are TRBV28 and TRBJ2-1; D is unclear. CDR3 length: 13 amino acids. Trimming cost V 4 bases and J 3 bases, with 7 bases left between them. Germline V gene lookup returns CDR1 MDHEN and CDR2 SYDVKM.

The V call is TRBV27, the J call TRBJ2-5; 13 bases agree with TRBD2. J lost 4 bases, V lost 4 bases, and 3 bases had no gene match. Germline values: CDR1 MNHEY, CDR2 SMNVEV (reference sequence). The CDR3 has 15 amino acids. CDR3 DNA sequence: TGTGCCAGCAGTTCGGGACTAGCGGGATTAGAGACCCAGTACTTC. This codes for CASSSGLAGLETQYF.

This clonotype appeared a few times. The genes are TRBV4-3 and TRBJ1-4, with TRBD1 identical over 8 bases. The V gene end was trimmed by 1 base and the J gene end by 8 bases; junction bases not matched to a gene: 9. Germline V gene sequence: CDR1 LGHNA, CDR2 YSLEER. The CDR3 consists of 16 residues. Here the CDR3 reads CASSQVTGASGEKLFF. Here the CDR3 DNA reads TGCGCCAGCAGCCAAGTGACAGGGGCATCAGGGGAAAAACTGTTTTTT.

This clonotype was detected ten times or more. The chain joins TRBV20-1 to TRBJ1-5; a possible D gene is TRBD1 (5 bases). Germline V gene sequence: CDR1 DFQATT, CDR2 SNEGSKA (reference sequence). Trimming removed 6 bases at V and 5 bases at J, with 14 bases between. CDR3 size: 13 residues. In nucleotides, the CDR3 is TGCAGTGCCCGGAGGGGAGGCGATCAGCCCCAGCATTTT. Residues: CSARRGGDQPQHF.

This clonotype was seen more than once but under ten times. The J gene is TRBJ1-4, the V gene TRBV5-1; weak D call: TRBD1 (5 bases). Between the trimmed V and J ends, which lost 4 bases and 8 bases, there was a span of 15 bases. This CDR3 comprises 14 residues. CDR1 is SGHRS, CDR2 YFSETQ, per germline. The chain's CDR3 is CASSAGTEGEKLFF. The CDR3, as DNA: TGCGCCAGCAGCGCCGGCACGGAGGGGGAAAAACTGTTTTTT.

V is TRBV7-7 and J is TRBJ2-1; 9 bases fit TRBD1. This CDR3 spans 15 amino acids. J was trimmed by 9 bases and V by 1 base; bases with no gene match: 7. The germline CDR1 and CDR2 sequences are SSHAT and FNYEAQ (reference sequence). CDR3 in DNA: TGTGCCAGCAGCTTAGGGACAGGGGATCAGGGTGAGCAGTTCTTC. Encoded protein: CASSLGTGDQGEQFF.

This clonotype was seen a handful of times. The chain's CDR3 is CASSLGSSGNGGELFF. CDR3 in DNA: TGTGCCAGCAGCTTAGGGAGTAGCGGGAATGGCGGGGAGCTGTTTTTT. The V gene is TRBV7-2, the J gene TRBJ2-2, with TRBD2 identical over 8 bases. Trimming at V came to 1 base and at J to 7 bases, leaving 8 bases not matched to a gene. Germline CDR1 SGHTA, CDR2 FQGNSA. CDR3 length: 16 amino acids.

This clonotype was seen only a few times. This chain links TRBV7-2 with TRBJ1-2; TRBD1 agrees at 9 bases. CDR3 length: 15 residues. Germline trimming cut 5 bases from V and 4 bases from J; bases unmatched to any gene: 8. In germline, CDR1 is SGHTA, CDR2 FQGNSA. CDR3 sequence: CASSDHPQGAYGYTF. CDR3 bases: TGTGCCAGCAGCGACCACCCACAGGGGGCCTATGGCTACACCTTC.

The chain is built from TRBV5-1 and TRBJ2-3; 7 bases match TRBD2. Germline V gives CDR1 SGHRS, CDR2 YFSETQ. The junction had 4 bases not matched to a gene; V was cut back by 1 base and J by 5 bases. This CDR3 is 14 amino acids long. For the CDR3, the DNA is TGCGCCAGCAGCTTGTCGGGAGGAGTAGATACGCAGTATTTT. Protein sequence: CASSLSGGVDTQYF.

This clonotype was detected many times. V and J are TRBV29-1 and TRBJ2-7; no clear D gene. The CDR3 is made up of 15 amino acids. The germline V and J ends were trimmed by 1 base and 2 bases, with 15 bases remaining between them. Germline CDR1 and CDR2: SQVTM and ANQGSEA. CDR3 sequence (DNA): TGCAGCGTTGAAGTGATAGCCCAAGGAACCTACGAGCAGTACTTC. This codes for CSVEVIAQGTYEQYF.

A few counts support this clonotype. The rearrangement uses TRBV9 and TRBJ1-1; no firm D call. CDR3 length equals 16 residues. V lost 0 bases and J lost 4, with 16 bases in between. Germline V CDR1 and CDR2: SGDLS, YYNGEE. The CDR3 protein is CASSVDGGGYGTEAFF. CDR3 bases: TGTGCCAGCAGCGTAGACGGTGGTGGGTATGGCACTGAAGCTTTCTTT.

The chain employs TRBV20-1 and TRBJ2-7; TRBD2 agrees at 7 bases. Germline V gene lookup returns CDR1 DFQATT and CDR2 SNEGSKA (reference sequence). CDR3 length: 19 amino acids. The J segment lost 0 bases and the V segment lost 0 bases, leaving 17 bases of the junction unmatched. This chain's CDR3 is CSARDAKSASGYSSYEQYF. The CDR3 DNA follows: TGCAGTGCTAGAGATGCGAAATCGGCTAGCGGCTATAGCTCCTACGAGCAGTACTTC.

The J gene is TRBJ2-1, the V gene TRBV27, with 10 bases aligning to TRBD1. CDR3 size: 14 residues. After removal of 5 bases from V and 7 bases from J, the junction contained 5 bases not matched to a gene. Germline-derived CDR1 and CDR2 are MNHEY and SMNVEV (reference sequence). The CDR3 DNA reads TGTGCCAGCAGTAGAGGGACAGGGGTGAATGAGCAGTTCTTC. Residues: CASSRGTGVNEQFF.

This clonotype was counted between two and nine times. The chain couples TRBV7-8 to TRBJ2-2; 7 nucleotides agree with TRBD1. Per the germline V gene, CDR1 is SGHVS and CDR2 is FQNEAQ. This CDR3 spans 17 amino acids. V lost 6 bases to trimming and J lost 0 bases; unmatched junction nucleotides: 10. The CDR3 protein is CASSLIKQGANTGELFF. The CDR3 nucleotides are TGTGCCAGCAGTCTAATTAAGCAGGGGGCGAACACCGGGGAGCTGTTTTTT.